The present TCR beta chain was sequenced within a study of T cell responses to AZD1222 COVID-19 vaccine. Study-level background: The study pooled second doses at about 4 or about 12 weeks.

Trimming stripped 5 bases from V and 2 bases from J, with 16 bases between. CDR1 is WSHSY and CDR2 is SAAADI in the germline V gene. This CDR3 is 16 amino acids long. Data came from immunoSEQ multiplex PCR; TCRdb stores just in-frame clones and leaves some out. Here the sample spans some 150,000 clones, more than 90% being singletons. Study-wide points: The reported proportion of spike-specific TCRs targeting unmutated variant regions was nearly half. Donors skewed white British and female; clonal diversity was possibly underestimated.

As for this clone: The antigen remains undetermined.

The sequencing here drew on peripheral blood, taken on day 0 of AZD1222 vaccination. The receptor was isolated from an adult in good health. This chain uses TRBV10-2 with TRBJ1-5; D perhaps matches TRBD1 (6 bases). DNA for the CDR3: TGCGCCAGCAGTTTCACAGGGCCCACGGGCAATCAGCCCCAGCATTTT. Protein sequence: CASSFTGPTGNQPQHF.